These T cell receptor beta chains were read from a single sample in a study of T cell responses to AZD1222 COVID-19 vaccine. Sequencing used immunoSEQ multiplex PCR; TCRdb keeps in-frame clones, though not all of them. The sample includes 50,000 or so clones, approximately 89% of them seen just once. This material consisted of peripheral blood, taken 28 days after the second AZD1222 dose. These receptors were obtained from an adult who received the AZD1222 COVID-19 vaccine. The conserved cysteine and the conserved F or W are not part of the CDR3 here.

V gene,CDR3 protein
TRBV9,ASSITGGYEQY
TRBV4-2,ASSQQGATDTQY
TRBV4-3,ASSRSVEQGADTQY
TRBV10-1,ASSDRGVDEQY
TRBV15,ATSRPGETQY
TRBV6-2/TRBV6-3,ASSYSTLRTDTQY
TRBV27,ASSASLSGRPYNEQF
TRBV18,ASSPSLVGEKLF
TRBV7-3,ASSSSSYNEQF
TRBV3-1/TRBV3-2,ASSRQRDGYT
TRBV7-3,ASSKDRDYEQY
TRBV2,ASSEALRELENEQF
TRBV24-1,ATSDSPIRSARTDTQY
TRBV29-1,SVEDRGIT
TRBV28,ASSLVYEQF
TRBV7-9,ASSPLAGERETQY
TRBV10-3,AISDTSQDRHLYEQY
TRBV27,ASSLYQTATTEAF
TRBV5-1,ASSSTTSPSSYEQY
TRBV18,ASSPTQTGTEAF
TRBV5-1,ASSLEGAYNYGYT
TRBV25-1,ASSESRWTQY
TRBV4-2,ASSQVLREGADTQY
TRBV20-1,SARNYNEQF
TRBV19,ASSISSGNTIY
TRBV27,ASSLELGETQY
TRBV18,ASSPGQITGNTIY
TRBV4-1,ASSRVTGDIQY
TRBV6-5,ASTGTYEQY
TRBV28,ASSLSTNTGELF
TRBV28,ASLNAANTEAF